The 29 T cell receptor beta chains presented below share a single source sample, sequenced in a study of T cells after yellow fever vaccination (dated by TCRdb to the late 2010s). To prepare the library, 5' RACE was applied. TCRdb names Illumina NovaSeq 6000 as the instrument used. TCRdb reran the public reads through fastp at Q25 and MiXCR, keeping productive beta chains. Records with the same CDR3 protein are collapsed into one entry carrying the most frequent genes and DNA. The sample table holds 250,000 to 350,000 distinct CDR3 sequences, of which approximately 4% were seen once. The ten largest make up approximately 19% of the sample. The meaning of the sample's treatment or condition label: live attenuated yellow fever vaccine strain. This specimen consisted of PBMCs, obtained 15 days after the yellow fever booster vaccination. The origin of the receptors is a man aged 18 to 29 who received the YFV17D yellow fever vaccine.

This clonotype showed up just a few times. CDR3: CASSRQGELWKTQYF. CDR3 coding DNA: TGTGCCAGCAGCCGACAGGGGGAGTTATGGAAGACCCAGTACTTC. The rearrangement links TRBV12-3 or TRBV12-4 to TRBJ2-5, with 9 bases lining up with TRBD1. Unmatched junction bases numbered 11, after V lost 6 bases and J lost 6 bases. The CDR3 is 15 residues long.

This clonotype was seen ten or more times. V and J are TRBV6-5 and TRBJ2-5, with 8 bases fitting TRBD1. With 4 bases clipped from V and 4 bases from J, the junction kept 5 bases outside the gene matches. The germline V gene encodes CDR1 MNHEY and CDR2 SVGAGI. This CDR3 comprises 14 residues. The CDR3 coding sequence is TGTGCCAGCAGTTCTACAGGGGGTAGAGAGACCCAGTACTTC. Protein product: CASSSTGGRETQYF.

This clonotype was counted between two and nine times. V usage is TRBV12-3 or TRBV12-4 and J usage is TRBJ2-2; D is uncertain. CDR3 length: 11 amino acids. The ends were cut back, 6 bases at V and 11 bases at J, with 10 bases in the middle. The CDR3 sequence is CASRWSLELFF. For the CDR3, the DNA is TGTGCCAGCAGATGGTCCTTAGAGCTGTTTTTT.

The chain joins TRBV27 to TRBJ2-2; 10 bases match TRBD1. Germline assignment: CDR1 MNHEY and CDR2 SMNVEV (reference sequence). The trim removed 4 bases at V and 4 bases at J, leaving 6 bases unmatched. The CDR3 runs 16 residues. CDR3 DNA sequence: TGTGCCAGCAGTTCCGAGACAGGGGGCTTCACCGGGGAGCTGTTTTTT. Its translation: CASSSETGGFTGELFF.

This clonotype appeared a few times. The rearrangement joins TRBV7-2 to TRBJ2-7; no reliable D call. CDR3 size: 14 residues. From germline, CDR1 is SGHTA and CDR2 FQGNSA. V was shortened by 1 base and J by 2 bases, with 9 bases between the two germline ends. CDR3: CASSLVGSPYEQYF. The CDR3 DNA reads TGTGCCAGCAGCTTAGTCGGCAGTCCCTACGAGCAGTACTTC.

The chain carries TRBV5-1 and TRBJ2-1; 8 bases map to TRBD2. This CDR3 comprises 18 residues. Germline values: CDR1 SGHRS, CDR2 YFSETQ. Trimming removed 1 base from V and 5 bases from J; junction bases left unmatched: 14. The CDR3 DNA reads as TGCGCCAGCAGCTTGTTTGGGACTAGAAAGGTGGCGGACAATGAGCAGTTCTTC. The encoded protein is CASSLFGTRKVADNEQFF.

This clonotype has at least ten counts. The J gene is TRBJ2-3, the V gene TRBV5-1; 11 bases agree with TRBD2. Per the germline V gene, CDR1 is SGHRS and CDR2 is YFSETQ. The CDR3 is made up of 16 amino acids. The V and J ends lost 0 bases and 6 bases, in that order; junction bases with no gene match: 6. In nucleotides, the CDR3 is TGCGCCAGCAGCTTGGCCCTAGCGGGGGGCCTGGATACGCAGTATTTT. Protein: CASSLALAGGLDTQYF.

This clonotype was observed many times. The chain carries TRBV6-5 and TRBJ1-6; 7 nucleotides align to TRBD1. The germline V gene encodes CDR1 MNHEY and CDR2 SVGAGI. The CDR3 contains 16 residues. V dropped 6 bases and J dropped 4; count of bases not matched to a gene: 9. The CDR3: CASRGDRTPYNSPLHF. CDR3 bases: TGTGCCAGCAGGGGGGACAGAACACCGTATAATTCACCCCTCCACTTT.

This clonotype was detected a few times. The chain joins TRBV25-1 to TRBJ1-5; D not resolved. Germline values: CDR1 MGHDK, CDR2 SYGVNS. V lost 3 bases, J lost 3 bases, and 9 bases lay in between. This CDR3 contains 14 residues. CDR3 sequence: CASSEWGLNQPQHF. The CDR3, as DNA: TGTGCCAGCAGTGAGTGGGGTCTCAATCAGCCCCAGCATTTT.

This rearrangement joins TRBV18 to TRBJ2-7, with TRBD1 matching over 7 bases. V was pared by 3 bases and J by 2 bases, with 4 bases of the junction left unmatched. Germline V gives CDR1 KGHSH, CDR2 LQKENI. The CDR3 runs to 14 residues. CDR3 DNA: TGTGCCAGCTCACCCGACAGGGTACCCTACGAGCAGTACTTC. Protein: CASSPDRVPYEQYF.

The V and J genes are TRBV11-2 and TRBJ2-5; maybe TRBD1 (5 bases). The germline gives CDR1 SGHAT, CDR2 FQNNGV. Trimming stripped 0 bases from V and 7 bases from J, with 15 bases between. This CDR3 contains 15 residues. CDR3 bases: TGTGCCAGCAGCTTAGACAGGGTGGCTCTGAGGACCCAGTACTTC. Its protein product is CASSLDRVALRTQYF.

This clonotype showed up just a few times. This sequence joins TRBV15 and TRBJ2-3; D uncertain. Trimming cost V 1 base and J 4 bases, with 6 bases left between them. The CDR3 is made up of 13 amino acids. Germline CDR1 reads LNHNV; CDR2 reads YYDKDF (reference sequence). CDR3 sequence: CATSRGRPDTQYF. The CDR3 DNA follows: TGTGCCACCAGCAGAGGCCGTCCAGATACGCAGTATTTT. The full variable domain, in which reference TRBV15 and TRBJ2-3 provide the parts outside the CDR3, is DAMVIQNPRYQVTQFGKPVTLSCSQTLNHNVMYWYQQKSSQAPKLLFHYYDKDFNNEADTPDNFQSRRPNTSFCFLDIRSPGLGDTAMYLCATSRGRPDTQYFGPGTRLTVL.

The V gene is TRBV5-1, the J gene TRBJ2-7; 12 bases line up with TRBD2. V lost 1 base to trimming and J lost 5 bases; unmatched junction nucleotides: 10. CDR1 is SGHRS, CDR2 YFSETQ, per germline. There are 17 residues in the CDR3. The DNA for the CDR3 is TGCGCCAGCAGCTTGTACCCAAGGACTAGCGGGGCCAACGAGCAGTACGTC. Encoded protein: CASSLYPRTSGANEQYV.

In its sample, this clonotype was seen many times. This chain joins TRBV21-1 and TRBJ2-2; the DNA was not used to check the table's D call, TRBD1. TRBV21-1 is reported as a pseudogene. The CDR3 consists of 18 residues. The CDR3 reads CASSKNEGDRGQTGELFF. The DNA of the CDR3 is TGTGCCAGCAGCAAAAACGAGGGGGACAGGGGGCAAACCGGGGAGCTGTTTTTT.

This clonotype was counted a few times. The gene calls are TRBV18 and TRBJ1-3; D is perhaps TRBD1 (5 bases). CDR3 size: 15 residues. In germline, CDR1 is KGHSH, CDR2 LQKENI. The ends were cut back, 3 bases at V and 0 bases at J, with 9 bases in the middle. The CDR3 sequence is CASSPRTPSGNTIYF. CDR3 coding DNA: TGTGCCAGCTCACCTAGGACACCCTCTGGAAACACCATATATTTT. The variable domain in full, with the rest retrieved from reference TRBV18 and TRBJ1-3, is NAGVMQNPRHLVRRRGQEARLRCSPMKGHSHVYWYRQLPEEGLKFMVYLQKENIIDESGMPKERFSAEFPKEGPSILRIQQVVRGDSAAYFCASSPRTPSGNTIYFGEGSWLTVV.

The V call is TRBV5-1, the J call TRBJ2-5; a weak D match, TRBD1 (6 bases). Trimming took 4 bases from V and 0 from J, leaving 10 bases between them. The germline V gene encodes CDR1 SGHRS and CDR2 YFSETQ. The CDR3 has 14 residues. CDR3 coding DNA: TGCGCCAGCAGCCCAAGGACAGACCAAGAGACCCAGTACTTC. It translates to CASSPRTDQETQYF.

This clonotype was counted at least ten times. The CDR3: CSASRRNVGSPLHF. CDR3 nucleotides: TGCAGTGCTAGTAGACGTAATGTGGGTTCACCCCTCCACTTT. This chain joins TRBV20-1 and TRBJ1-6; D unresolved. Germline lookup yields CDR1 DFQATT and CDR2 SNEGSKA (reference sequence). Trimming removed 3 bases from V and 9 bases from J, with 15 bases in between. There are 14 residues in the CDR3.

This clonotype was seen repeatedly, ten times or more. The chain employs TRBV7-9 and TRBJ1-2, with D perhaps matching TRBD1 (6 bases). The CDR3 contains 14 residues. V lost 5 bases to trimming and J lost 1 base, with 11 bases between them. Germline values: CDR1 SEHNR, CDR2 FQNEAQ (reference sequence). CDR3 in amino acids: CASSASRGNYGYTF. The CDR3 DNA is TGTGCCAGCAGCGCTAGCAGGGGTAACTATGGCTACACCTTC.

In its sample, this clonotype was seen a few times. This sequence joins TRBV20-1 and TRBJ2-7; D unclear. The CDR3 runs to 15 residues. Germline V gene lookup returns CDR1 DFQATT and CDR2 SNEGSKA (reference sequence). Trimming left V 0 bases short and J 2 bases short, with 14 bases between. Written as DNA, the CDR3 is TGCAGTGCTAGAGAAACGGGTAAAGGGACCTACGAGCAGTACTTC. It yields the protein CSARETGKGTYEQYF.

In this sample, this clonotype turned up many times. The chain carries TRBV7-2 and TRBJ2-1; maybe TRBD2 (6 bases). Germline assignment: CDR1 SGHTA and CDR2 FQGNSA. V shed 2 bases and J shed 10 bases, with 15 bases lying between them. The CDR3 extends over 14 amino acids. Here the CDR3 DNA reads TGTGCCAGCAGCTTAAAGGGACTCTCAGGGGAGCAGTTCTTC. Translation: CASSLKGLSGEQFF.

In this sample, this clonotype turned up a few times. This chain links TRBV7-3 with TRBJ1-1; TRBD1 might be the D (6 bases). V shed 2 bases and J shed 2 bases, with 15 bases lying between them. Germline V gene lookup returns CDR1 SGHTA and CDR2 FQGTGA. The CDR3 spans 16 residues. DNA of the CDR3: TGTGCCAGCAGCTTAGGTTCGCGGGGGGCAAACACTGAAGCTTTCTTT. As protein: CASSLGSRGANTEAFF.

The gene calls are TRBV12-3 or TRBV12-4 and TRBJ1-1; 7 bases match TRBD1. This CDR3 region has 13 residues. Trimming removed 6 bases from V and 3 bases from J; junction bases left unmatched: 4. The CDR3 loop reads CASREQGYTEAFF. The CDR3 bases are TGTGCCAGCAGAGAACAGGGGTACACTGAAGCTTTCTTT.

The chain uses TRBV12-3 or TRBV12-4 and TRBJ1-5; D not resolved. CDR3 length equals 13 residues. Trimming removed 8 bases from V and 6 bases from J, with 14 bases in between. CDR3: CASGLGRAQPQHF. CDR3 in DNA: TGTGCCAGCGGGCTAGGAAGGGCTCAGCCCCAGCATTTT.

This chain connects TRBV25-1 to TRBJ2-3; 9 nucleotides line up with TRBD2. Germline V CDR1 and CDR2: MGHDK, SYGVNS. This CDR3 has 16 residues. The V and J ends lost 1 base and 5 bases, in that order; junction bases with no gene match: 7. CDR3 nucleotides: TGTGCCAGCAGTGAATCCCTGACTAGCGGAGGAGATACGCAGTATTTT. As protein: CASSESLTSGGDTQYF.

The rearrangement links TRBV6-5 to TRBJ2-4; 8 nucleotides align to TRBD1. The V gene end was trimmed by 5 bases and the J gene end by 2 bases; junction bases not matched to a gene: 2. The CDR3 totals 14 residues. Germline V CDR1 and CDR2: MNHEY, SVGAGI. The CDR3 region is CASSGDRSKNIQYF. In DNA form, the CDR3 reads TGTGCCAGCAGTGGGGACAGGTCCAAAAACATTCAGTACTTC.

The rearrangement joins TRBV7-2 to TRBJ1-1; D is undetermined. Trimming left V 2 bases short and J 3 bases short, with 7 bases between. The CDR3 is made up of 13 amino acids. Germline loops: CDR1 SGHTA, CDR2 FQGNSA. CDR3 loop: CASSLFFHTEAFF. DNA for the CDR3: TGTGCCAGCAGCTTATTTTTTCACACTGAAGCTTTCTTT.

This clonotype was picked up many times. The V call is TRBV6-6, the J call TRBJ2-7; D is unclear. The CDR3 contains 15 residues. V lost 2 bases, J lost 2 bases, and 13 bases lay in between. The germline CDR1 and CDR2 sequences are MNHNY and SVGAGI (reference sequence). The chain's CDR3 is CASSYPSYGTYEQYF. CDR3 in DNA: TGTGCCAGCAGTTACCCATCATATGGGACCTACGAGCAGTACTTC.

The chain joins TRBV7-2 to TRBJ2-2, with D tentatively TRBD1 (5 bases). The CDR3 covers 16 residues. The germline V gene encodes CDR1 SGHTA and CDR2 FQGNSA. Trimming took off 2 bases at V and 6 bases at J, with 16 bases between the two ends. The CDR3 region has the DNA TGTGCCAGCAGCTTAATTGGCCAGGGCGGATCCGGGGAGCTGTTTTTT. Amino acids: CASSLIGQGGSGELFF.

This clonotype was observed many times. The gene calls are TRBV4-3 and TRBJ1-6; the D is unclear. Per germline, CDR1 LGHNA and CDR2 YSLEER. The V gene lost 6 bases and the J gene lost 0 bases, with 9 bases spanning the gap. The CDR3 has 15 residues. This CDR3 reads CASSPSLSYNSPLHF. DNA for the CDR3: TGCGCCAGCAGTCCCAGTCTCTCCTATAATTCACCCCTCCACTTT.